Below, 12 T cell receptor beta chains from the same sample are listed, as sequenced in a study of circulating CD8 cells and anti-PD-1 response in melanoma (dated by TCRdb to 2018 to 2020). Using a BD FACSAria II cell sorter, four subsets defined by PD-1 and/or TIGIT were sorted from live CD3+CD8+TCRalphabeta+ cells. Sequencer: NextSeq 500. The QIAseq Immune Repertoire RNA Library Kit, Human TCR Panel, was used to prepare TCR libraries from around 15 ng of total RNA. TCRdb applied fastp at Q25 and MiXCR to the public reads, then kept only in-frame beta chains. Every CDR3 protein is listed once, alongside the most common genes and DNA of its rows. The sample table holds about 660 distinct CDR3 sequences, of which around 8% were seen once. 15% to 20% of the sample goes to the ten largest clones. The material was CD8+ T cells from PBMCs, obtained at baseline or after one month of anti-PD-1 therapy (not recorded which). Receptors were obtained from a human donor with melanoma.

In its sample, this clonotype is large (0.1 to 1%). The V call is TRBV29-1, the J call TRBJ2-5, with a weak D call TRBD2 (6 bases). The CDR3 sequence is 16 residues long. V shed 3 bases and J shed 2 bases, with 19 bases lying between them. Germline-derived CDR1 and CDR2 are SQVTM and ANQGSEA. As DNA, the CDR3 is TGCAGCGTTGAGGGGGGTTTTGGCAGCGTACAAGAGACCCAGTACTTC. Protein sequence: CSVEGGFGSVQETQYF. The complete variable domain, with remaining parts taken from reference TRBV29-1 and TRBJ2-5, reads SAVISQKPSRDICQRGTSLTIQCQVDSQVTMMFWYRQQPGQSLTLIATANQGSEATYESGFVIDKFPISRPNLTFSTLTVSNMSPEDSSIYLCSVEGGFGSVQETQYFGPGTRLLVL.

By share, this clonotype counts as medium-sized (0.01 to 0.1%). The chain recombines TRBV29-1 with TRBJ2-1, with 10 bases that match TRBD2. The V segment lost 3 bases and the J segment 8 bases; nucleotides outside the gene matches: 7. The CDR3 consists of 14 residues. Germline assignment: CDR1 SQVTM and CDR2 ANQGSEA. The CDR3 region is CSVEQAGGLDEQFF. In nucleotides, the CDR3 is TGCAGCGTTGAGCAAGCGGGGGGGCTTGATGAGCAGTTCTTC.

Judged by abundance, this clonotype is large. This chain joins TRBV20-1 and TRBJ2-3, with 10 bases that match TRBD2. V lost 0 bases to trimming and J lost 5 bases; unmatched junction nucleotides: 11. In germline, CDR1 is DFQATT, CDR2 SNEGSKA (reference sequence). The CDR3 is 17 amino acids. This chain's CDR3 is CSARDSTSGAAGDTQYF. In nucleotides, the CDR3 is TGCAGTGCTAGAGATAGTACTAGCGGGGCGGCAGGAGATACGCAGTATTTT.

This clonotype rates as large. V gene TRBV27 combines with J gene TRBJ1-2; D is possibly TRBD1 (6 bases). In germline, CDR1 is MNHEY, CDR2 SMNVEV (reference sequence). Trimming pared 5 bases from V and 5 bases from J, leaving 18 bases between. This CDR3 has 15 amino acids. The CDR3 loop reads CASSDRGPTAYGYTF. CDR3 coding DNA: TGTGCCAGCAGTGACCGGGGGCCTACAGCTTATGGCTACACCTTC.

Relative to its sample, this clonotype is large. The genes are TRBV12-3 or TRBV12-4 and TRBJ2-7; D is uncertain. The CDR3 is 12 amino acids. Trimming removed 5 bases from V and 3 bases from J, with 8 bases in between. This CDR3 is CASSVGIYEQYF. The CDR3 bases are TGTGCCAGCAGTGTGGGGATCTACGAGCAGTACTTC.

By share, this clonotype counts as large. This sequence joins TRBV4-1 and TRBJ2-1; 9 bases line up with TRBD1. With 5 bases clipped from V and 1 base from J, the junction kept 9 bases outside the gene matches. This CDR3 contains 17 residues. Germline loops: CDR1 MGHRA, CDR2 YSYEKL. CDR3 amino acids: CASSTHSTGGSYNEQFF. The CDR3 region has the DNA TGCGCCAGCAGCACCCACTCGACAGGGGGTTCCTACAATGAGCAGTTCTTC.

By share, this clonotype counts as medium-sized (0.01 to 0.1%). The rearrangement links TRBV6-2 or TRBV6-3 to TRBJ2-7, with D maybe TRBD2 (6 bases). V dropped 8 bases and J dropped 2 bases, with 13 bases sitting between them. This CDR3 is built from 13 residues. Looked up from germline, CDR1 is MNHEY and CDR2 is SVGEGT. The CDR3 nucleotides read TGTGCCAGCTCGTGGAGGGAAGCCTACGAGCAGTACTTC. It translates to CASSWREAYEQYF.

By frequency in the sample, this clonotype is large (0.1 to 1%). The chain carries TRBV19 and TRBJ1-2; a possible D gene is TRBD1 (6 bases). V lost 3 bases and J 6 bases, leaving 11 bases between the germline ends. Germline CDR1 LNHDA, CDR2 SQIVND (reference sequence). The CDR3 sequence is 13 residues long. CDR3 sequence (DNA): TGTGCCAGTAGTATTTACAGGGACCATGGCTACACCTTC. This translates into CASSIYRDHGYTF. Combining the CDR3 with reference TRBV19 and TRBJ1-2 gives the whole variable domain DGGITQSPKYLFRKEGQNVTLSCEQNLNHDAMYWYRQDPGQGLRLIYYSQIVNDFQKGDIAEGYSVSREKKESFPLTVTSAQKNPTAFYLCASSIYRDHGYTFGSGTRLTVV.

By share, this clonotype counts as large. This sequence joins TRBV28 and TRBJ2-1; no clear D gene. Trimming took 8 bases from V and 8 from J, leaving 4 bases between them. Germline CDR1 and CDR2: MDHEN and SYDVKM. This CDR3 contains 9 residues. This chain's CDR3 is CASGDEQFF. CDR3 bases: TGTGCCAGCGGGGATGAGCAGTTCTTC.

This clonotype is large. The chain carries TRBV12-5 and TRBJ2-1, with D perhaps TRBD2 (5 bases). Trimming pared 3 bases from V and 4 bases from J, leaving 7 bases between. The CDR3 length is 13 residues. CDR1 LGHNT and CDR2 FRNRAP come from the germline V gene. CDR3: CASGLGSYNEQFF. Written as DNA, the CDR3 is TGTGCTAGTGGTTTAGGGAGTTACAATGAGCAGTTCTTC.

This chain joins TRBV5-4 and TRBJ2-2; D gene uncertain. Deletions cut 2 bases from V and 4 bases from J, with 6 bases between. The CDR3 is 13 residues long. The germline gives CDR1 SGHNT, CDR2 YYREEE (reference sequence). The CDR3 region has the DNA TGTGCCAGCAGCTTATCCCCCACCGGGGAGCTGTTTTTT. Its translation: CASSLSPTGELFF.

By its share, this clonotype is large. The CDR3 region is CASSNQGPGELFF. The DNA of the CDR3 is TGTGCCAGTAGTAACCAGGGACCCGGGGAGCTGTTTTTT. This sequence joins TRBV19 and TRBJ2-2, with D tentatively TRBD1 or TRBD2 (5 bases each). This CDR3 comprises 13 residues. Germline values: CDR1 LNHDA, CDR2 SQIVND (reference sequence). The V and J ends lost 4 bases and 6 bases respectively, with 9 bases between them.